This is a list of T cell receptor beta chains from one sample in a study of OX40 agonist ivuxolimab in advanced cancers. Clones were read by immunoSEQ multiplex PCR, and TCRdb kept only the in-frame ones, dropping some. Of 85,000 to 95,000 clones in the sample, 89% were seen once. This material consisted of CD4+ or CD8+ T cells sorted from blood, taken in a trial of the OX40 agonist ivuxolimab. All receptors come from an adult with an advanced solid tumor such as melanoma, head and neck, liver or kidney cancer. The CDR3 runs from the conserved cysteine through the conserved F or W. Fields, in order: clone size, D gene, J gene, V gene, CDR3 protein, CDR3 DNA. A D gene is named only where the DNA matches it firmly. The listing skips clone size in some rows; elsewhere it reads once, few, many or a size class.

>.|TRBD1|TRBJ1-1|TRBV28
CASSDRTGNTEAFF
TGTGCCAGCAGTGACCGGACAGGGAACACTGAAGCTTTCTTT
>.|.|TRBJ1-1|TRBV29-1
CSVDLTGPGTEAFF
TGCAGCGTTGATTTGACAGGTCCGGGCACTGAAGCTTTCTTT
>few|.|TRBJ1-5|TRBV30
CAWRPTGGRDQPQHF
TGTGCCTGGAGACCTACTGGGGGGCGAGATCAGCCCCAGCATTTT
>.|.|TRBJ1-2|TRBV28
CASRDYGYTF
TGTGCCAGCCGCGACTATGGCTACACCTTC
>.|TRBD2|TRBJ2-7|TRBV28
CASRLPGLVYEQYF
TGTGCCAGCCGATTACCGGGACTAGTCTACGAGCAGTACTTC
>.|.|TRBJ2-1|TRBV7-2
CASSLVARADLFEQFF
TGTGCCAGCAGCTTAGTTGCGAGGGCCGATCTTTTCGAGCAGTTCTTC
>few|.|TRBJ1-1|TRBV5-4
CASSLGLGTHRRGTEAFF
TGTGCCAGCAGCTTGGGCTTAGGGACCCACCGGAGAGGCACTGAAGCTTTCTTT
>.|.|TRBJ2-1|TRBV18
CASSGEPGYNEQFF
TGTGCCAGCTCCGGGGAGCCGGGTTACAATGAGCAGTTCTTC
>once|.|TRBJ1-4|TRBV5-4
CASSLGGKEGYEKLFF
TGTGCCAGCAGCTTGGGGGGCAAAGAGGGGTATGAAAAACTGTTTTTT
>.|.|TRBJ1-2|TRBV27
CASSLKAPGSIGYTF
TGTGCCAGCAGTTTAAAGGCTCCAGGGTCTATTGGCTACACCTTC
>.|.|TRBJ1-5|TRBV4-2
CASSQFQGQPQHF
TGTGCCAGCAGCCAATTCCAGGGTCAGCCCCAGCATTTT